The present entry profiles one T cell receptor beta chain with its context. The CDR3 is 14 residues long. Germline V gene lookup returns CDR1 SGHRS and CDR2 YFSETQ. Trimming cost V 1 base and J 4 bases; bases outside gene matches: 4. Repertoires were generated with immunoSEQ multiplex PCR, while TCRdb's copy carries only in-frame clones and drops some. Of almost 65,000 clones listed, roughly 90% are singletons. The sample is drawn from a study of T cell changes during pregnancy in multiple sclerosis. The chain couples TRBV5-1 to TRBJ2-7; 8 bases are shared with TRBD2. The TCR comes from a female donor with multiple sclerosis, enrolled in a pregnancy study. Material: peripheral blood, obtained in the first trimester of pregnancy. CDR3 region: CASSLTGLGYEQYF. The CDR3 coding sequence is TGCGCCAGCAGCTTGACGGGACTAGGGTACGAGCAGTACTTC.